The TCR beta chain under discussion was sequenced for a study of cytotoxic CD8 clonotypes in ibrutinib-treated CLL. As for the study in general: It was after a median approximately eleven months of treatment, range 6 to 36, that response samples were taken.

To note about this clone: Its antigen is not identified.

About 2 micrograms of genomic DNA, which was extracted from cryopreserved PBMCs, served as the material used for the TCR beta libraries. Study conclusions and caveats: Baseline levels were approached again at progression, after clonality had risen at ibrutinib response. Public clonotypes occurred uncommonly; on treatment, they contracted or remained stable.

Only in-frame clones appear in the TCRdb table, and some are missing; sequencing was by immunoSEQ multiplex PCR. The sample shows hundreds of thousands of clones, 60% to 75% of them seen only once. V was shortened by 3 bases and J by 5 bases, with 13 bases between the two germline ends. Looked up from germline, CDR1 is LNHDA and CDR2 is SQIVND (reference sequence). CDR3 length: 14 amino acids. The chain carries TRBV19 and TRBJ2-5, with a weak D call TRBD1 (5 bases). This clonotype was sampled from a human donor with chronic lymphocytic leukemia. The sample here was PBMCs, taken after 24 months of ibrutinib treatment. The CDR3 DNA sequence: TGTGCCAGTAGTATCGGCAGGGAAGGGGAGACCCAGTACTTC. Encoded protein: CASSIGREGETQYF.